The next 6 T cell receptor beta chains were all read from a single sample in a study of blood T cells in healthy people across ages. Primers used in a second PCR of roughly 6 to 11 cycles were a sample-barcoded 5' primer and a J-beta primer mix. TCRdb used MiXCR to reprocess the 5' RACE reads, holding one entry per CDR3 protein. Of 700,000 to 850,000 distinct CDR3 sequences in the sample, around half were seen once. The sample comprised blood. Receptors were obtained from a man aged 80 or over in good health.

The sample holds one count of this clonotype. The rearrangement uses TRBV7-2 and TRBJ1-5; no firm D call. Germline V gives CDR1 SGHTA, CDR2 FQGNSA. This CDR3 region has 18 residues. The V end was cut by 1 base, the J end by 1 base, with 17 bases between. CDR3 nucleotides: TGTGCCAGCAGCTTAGAAGTGGTAACGGGAACGAGCAATCAGCCCCAGCATTTT. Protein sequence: CASSLEVVTGTSNQPQHF.

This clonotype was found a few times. CDR3 nucleotides: TGTGCCAGCAGTGACGTTCTATCAGATACGCAGTATTTT. Protein sequence: CASSDVLSDTQYF. V and J are TRBV2 and TRBJ2-3; no reliable D call. CDR1 and CDR2 (germline): SNHLY, FYNNEI. This CDR3 spans 13 amino acids. V gave up 3 bases and J gave up 4 bases, with 8 bases separating them.

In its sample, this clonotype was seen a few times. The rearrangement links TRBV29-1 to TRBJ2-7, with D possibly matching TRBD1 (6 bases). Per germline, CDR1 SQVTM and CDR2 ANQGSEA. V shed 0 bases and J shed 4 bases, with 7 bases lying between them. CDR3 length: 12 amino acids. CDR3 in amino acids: CSVEEQGYEQYF. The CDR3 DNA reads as TGCAGCGTTGAAGAACAGGGTTACGAGCAGTACTTC.

In DNA form, the CDR3 reads TGTGCCAGCAGTCCGGATAACAGGGGTGGCGCTGAAGCTTTCTTT. The encoded protein is CASSPDNRGGAEAFF. The V gene is TRBV27, the J gene TRBJ1-1, with 7 nucleotides matching TRBD1. Germline CDR1 is MNHEY and CDR2 is SMNVEV (reference sequence). The CDR3 consists of 15 residues. J lost 6 bases, V lost 5 bases, and 12 bases had no gene match.

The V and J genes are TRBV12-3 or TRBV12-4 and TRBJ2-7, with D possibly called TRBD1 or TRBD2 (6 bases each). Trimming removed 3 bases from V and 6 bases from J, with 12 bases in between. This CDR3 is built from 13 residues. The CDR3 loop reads CASSFPGGGEQYF. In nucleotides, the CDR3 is TGTGCCAGCAGTTTCCCCGGAGGGGGCGAGCAGTACTTC.

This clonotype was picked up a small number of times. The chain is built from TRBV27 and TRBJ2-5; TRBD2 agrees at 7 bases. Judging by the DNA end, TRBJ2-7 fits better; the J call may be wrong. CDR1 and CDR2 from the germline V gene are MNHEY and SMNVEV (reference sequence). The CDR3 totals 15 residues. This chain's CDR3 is CASSKSTGGTYEQYF. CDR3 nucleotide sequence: TGTGCCAGCAGTAAGTCAACGGGAGGAACCTACGAGCAGTACTTC.